The rows below give T cell receptor beta chains drawn from one sample of a study of blood T cells in healthy people across ages. Via MiXCR, TCRdb re-called the 5' RACE reads, giving one row per CDR3 protein. The sample has 1.5 million to 2 million distinct CDR3 sequences, 28% seen once; the top ten hold over 7%. The sequenced material came from blood. These receptors originate from a woman in her twenties or thirties in good health. The CDR3 runs from the conserved cysteine through the conserved F or W. The order of the fields is V gene, D gene, clone size, J gene, CDR3 DNA, CDR3 protein. D genes are given only for firm matches. Only some rows state a clone size, as once, few, many or a class for expanded clones.

v_gene: TRBV12-3/TRBV12-4
d_gene: TRBD2
abundance: -
j_gene: TRBJ2-1
CDR3nt: TGTGCCAGCAGCCACCGGGATAGCGGGGGCTACGGTGAGCAGTTCTTC
CDR3aa: CASSHRDSGGYGEQFF

v_gene: TRBV5-1
d_gene: -
abundance: many
j_gene: TRBJ2-3
CDR3nt: TGCGCCAGCAGCTTGGGACAGGAGGGTGGCACAGATACGCAGTATTTT
CDR3aa: CASSLGQEGGTDTQYF

v_gene: TRBV7-2
d_gene: -
abundance: many
j_gene: TRBJ2-3
CDR3nt: TGTGCCAGCAGCTCCAACAGGGCAGATACGCAGTATTTT
CDR3aa: CASSSNRADTQYF

v_gene: TRBV15
d_gene: -
abundance: -
j_gene: TRBJ2-5
CDR3nt: TGTGCCACCAGCAGAGACCGGGACATACACCAAGAGACCCAGTACTTC
CDR3aa: CATSRDRDIHQETQYF

v_gene: TRBV6-5
d_gene: TRBD2
abundance: few
j_gene: TRBJ2-3
CDR3nt: TGTGCCAGCAGAAGAGTTTCAGGACTAGCTACAGATACGCAGTATTTT
CDR3aa: CASRRVSGLATDTQYF

v_gene: TRBV5-1
d_gene: -
abundance: -
j_gene: TRBJ1-2
CDR3nt: TGCGCCAGCAGCTGGGACCAGCTCTATGGCTACACCTTC
CDR3aa: CASSWDQLYGYTF

v_gene: TRBV2
d_gene: TRBD2
abundance: -
j_gene: TRBJ2-7
CDR3nt: TGTGCCAGCCCACCCCTAGCGGGGGCTTACGAGCAGTACTTC
CDR3aa: CASPPLAGAYEQYF

v_gene: TRBV7-2
d_gene: -
abundance: -
j_gene: TRBJ2-1
CDR3nt: TGTGCCAGCAGCCCGGGACTCACCTATTACAATGAGCAGTTCTTC
CDR3aa: CASSPGLTYYNEQFF

v_gene: TRBV12-3/TRBV12-4
d_gene: -
abundance: few
j_gene: TRBJ2-7
CDR3nt: TGTGCCAGCAGTTCCCATCAGACAGGGAGGAACGAGCAGTACTTC
CDR3aa: CASSSHQTGRNEQYF

v_gene: TRBV20-1
d_gene: -
abundance: -
j_gene: TRBJ2-5
CDR3nt: TGCCTGACGGGGACCCGAGAGACCCAGTACTTC
CDR3aa: CLTGTRETQYF

v_gene: TRBV6-5
d_gene: TRBD2
abundance: few
j_gene: TRBJ2-3
CDR3nt: TGTGCCAGCAGTTACTCATCTAAGGGACTGGCGGGAGCAGATACGCAGTATTTT
CDR3aa: CASSYSSKGLAGADTQYF

v_gene: TRBV20-1
d_gene: TRBD2
abundance: few
j_gene: TRBJ2-1
CDR3nt: TGCAGTGCCTCGGGGCTAGCGGGAATTCGCAATGAGCAGTTCTTC
CDR3aa: CSASGLAGIRNEQFF

v_gene: TRBV5-1
d_gene: TRBD1
abundance: -
j_gene: TRBJ2-3
CDR3nt: TGCGCCAGCAGCTTGGCGACAGGGGGTAGCACAGATACGCAGTATTTT
CDR3aa: CASSLATGGSTDTQYF

v_gene: TRBV12-3/TRBV12-4
d_gene: -
abundance: few
j_gene: TRBJ2-1
CDR3nt: TGTGCCAGCAGTTTAAACGGCGCCCCTCCAAGGAATGAGCAGTTCTTC
CDR3aa: CASSLNGAPPRNEQFF

v_gene: TRBV14
d_gene: -
abundance: once
j_gene: TRBJ2-1
CDR3nt: TGTGCCAGCAGCCAGAGGAAAACCGGCTCCTACAATGAGCAGTTCTTC
CDR3aa: CASSQRKTGSYNEQFF

v_gene: TRBV6-6
d_gene: TRBD1
abundance: many
j_gene: TRBJ1-5
CDR3nt: TGTGCCAGCAGTTACGTCGACAGGGTGAATCAGCCCCAGCATTTT
CDR3aa: CASSYVDRVNQPQHF

v_gene: TRBV20-1
d_gene: -
abundance: few
j_gene: TRBJ2-5
CDR3nt: TGCAGTGCTAGCAGGCAAACGGGGCCGTACCAAGAGACCCAGTACTTC
CDR3aa: CSASRQTGPYQETQYF

v_gene: TRBV12-3/TRBV12-4
d_gene: TRBD2
abundance: -
j_gene: TRBJ2-1
CDR3nt: TGTGCCAGCAGTTTAAGTCAGGGTATAACGGCTAGCGGGGATCGGTATGAGCAGTTCTTC
CDR3aa: CASSLSQGITASGDRYEQFF

v_gene: TRBV10-3
d_gene: -
abundance: -
j_gene: TRBJ1-2
CDR3nt: TGTGCCATCAGTGTCAGGGATCGCTACACCTTC
CDR3aa: CAISVRDRYTF

v_gene: TRBV9
d_gene: -
abundance: -
j_gene: TRBJ1-2
CDR3nt: TGTGCCAGCACCGAAACGGGGGTCGGCTATGGCTACACCTTC
CDR3aa: CASTETGVGYGYTF

v_gene: TRBV7-3
d_gene: -
abundance: -
j_gene: TRBJ1-1
CDR3nt: TGTGCCAGCAGCCCAGACCAGACAGGCATACGTGAAGCTTTCTTT
CDR3aa: CASSPDQTGIREAFF

v_gene: TRBV2
d_gene: TRBD2
abundance: -
j_gene: TRBJ2-5
CDR3nt: TGTGCCAGCACCCGGGGACTAGCGGGAGGGCAAGAGACCCAGTACTTC
CDR3aa: CASTRGLAGGQETQYF

v_gene: TRBV12-3/TRBV12-4
d_gene: -
abundance: few
j_gene: TRBJ1-2
CDR3nt: TGTGCCAGCAGCCGTAGACGTATGGGGGACTATGGCTACACCTTC
CDR3aa: CASSRRRMGDYGYTF

v_gene: TRBV7-9
d_gene: -
abundance: -
j_gene: TRBJ2-7
CDR3nt: TGTGCCAGCAGCTCCCTCGGGGGCAATGGGAGTATCTACGAGCAGTACTTC
CDR3aa: CASSSLGGNGSIYEQYF

v_gene: TRBV7-9
d_gene: -
abundance: -
j_gene: TRBJ1-2
CDR3nt: TGTGCCAGCAGTTGGGACGGGGCCTATGGCTACACCTTC
CDR3aa: CASSWDGAYGYTF

v_gene: TRBV12-3/TRBV12-4
d_gene: -
abundance: -
j_gene: TRBJ1-3
CDR3nt: TGTGCCAGCACCAGGGCCGGTGGAAACACCATATATTTT
CDR3aa: CASTRAGGNTIYF

v_gene: TRBV29-1
d_gene: TRBD1
abundance: -
j_gene: TRBJ1-1
CDR3nt: TGCAGCGTACGGACAGGCCAGAACACTGAAGCTTTCTTT
CDR3aa: CSVRTGQNTEAFF

v_gene: TRBV20-1
d_gene: -
abundance: -
j_gene: TRBJ2-2
CDR3nt: TGCAGTGCTAATCTACGGGGGGAGCTGTTTTTT
CDR3aa: CSANLRGELFF

v_gene: TRBV7-9
d_gene: -
abundance: few
j_gene: TRBJ1-5
CDR3nt: TGTGCCAGCAGCTTACCCGGGCCTGGGGGTGTACAGCCCCAGCATTTT
CDR3aa: CASSLPGPGGVQPQHF

v_gene: TRBV27
d_gene: TRBD1
abundance: few
j_gene: TRBJ2-7
CDR3nt: TGTGCCAGCAGAGCCGGGACAGGGTCAGGGTACGAGCAGTACTTC
CDR3aa: CASRAGTGSGYEQYF

v_gene: TRBV7-3
d_gene: TRBD2
abundance: -
j_gene: TRBJ2-2
CDR3nt: TGTGCCAGCAGCTTAGGTCCGGGGACTAGCGGGGGAGAAAACACCGGGGAGCTGTTTTTT
CDR3aa: CASSLGPGTSGGENTGELFF

v_gene: TRBV5-5
d_gene: -
abundance: -
j_gene: TRBJ2-6
CDR3nt: TGTGCCAGCAGCTTACTCGATTCTGGGGCCAACGTCCTGACTTTC
CDR3aa: CASSLLDSGANVLTF

v_gene: TRBV20-1
d_gene: -
abundance: -
j_gene: TRBJ1-1
CDR3nt: TGCAGTGCTAGAGACGGGGGTAGGGACACTGAAGCTTTCTTT
CDR3aa: CSARDGGRDTEAFF

v_gene: TRBV5-1
d_gene: -
abundance: few
j_gene: TRBJ1-1
CDR3nt: TGCGCCAGCAGCTTGCTCCCAAACCAGGGATTGAACACTGAAGCTTTCTTT
CDR3aa: CASSLLPNQGLNTEAFF

v_gene: TRBV15
d_gene: -
abundance: many
j_gene: TRBJ2-3
CDR3nt: TGTGCCACCAGCGGAGCAAGCACAGATACGCAGTATTTT
CDR3aa: CATSGASTDTQYF

v_gene: TRBV5-1
d_gene: -
abundance: -
j_gene: TRBJ2-3
CDR3nt: TGCGCCAGCAGCTTTGGGGAGCACACAGATACGCAGTATTTT
CDR3aa: CASSFGEHTDTQYF

v_gene: TRBV14
d_gene: -
abundance: few
j_gene: TRBJ1-1
CDR3nt: TGTGCCAGCAGCCAGCTTCTAGACACTGAAGCTTTCTTT
CDR3aa: CASSQLLDTEAFF

v_gene: TRBV29-1
d_gene: -
abundance: few
j_gene: TRBJ2-7
CDR3nt: TGCAGCGTTACCATTACCTACGAGCAGTACTTC
CDR3aa: CSVTITYEQYF

v_gene: TRBV6-1
d_gene: -
abundance: -
j_gene: TRBJ2-6
CDR3nt: TGTGTCAGCAGTGAAGGTGGGGGCAGAGGGCCTGGGGCCAACGTCCTGACTTTC
CDR3aa: CVSSEGGGRGPGANVLTF

v_gene: TRBV4-2
d_gene: -
abundance: -
j_gene: TRBJ1-4
CDR3nt: TGTGCCAGCAGCCAAGGTCGCGGAAAACTGGTTTTT
CDR3aa: CASSQGRGKLVF

v_gene: TRBV20-1
d_gene: -
abundance: many
j_gene: TRBJ2-3
CDR3nt: TGCAGTGCTAGAGGGGCAGGGGCGAGCACAGATACGCAGTATTTT
CDR3aa: CSARGAGASTDTQYF

v_gene: TRBV24-1
d_gene: TRBD2
abundance: few
j_gene: TRBJ2-1
CDR3nt: TGTGCCACCAGTGATACGACTAGCGGGAACCCCCATGAGCAGTTCTTC
CDR3aa: CATSDTTSGNPHEQFF

v_gene: TRBV5-1
d_gene: -
abundance: -
j_gene: TRBJ1-1
CDR3nt: TGCGCCAGCAGGACGGCATTTACGAACACTGAAGCTTTCTTT
CDR3aa: CASRTAFTNTEAFF

v_gene: TRBV12-5
d_gene: -
abundance: -
j_gene: TRBJ2-7
CDR3nt: TGTGCTAGTGGTTCCACGACCGGATCCAGCTCCTACGAGCAGTACTTC
CDR3aa: CASGSTTGSSSYEQYF

v_gene: TRBV20-1
d_gene: -
abundance: few
j_gene: TRBJ1-1
CDR3nt: TGCAGTGCCTCCCCCTGGGATCAGAACACTGAAGCTTTCTTT
CDR3aa: CSASPWDQNTEAFF

v_gene: TRBV5-1
d_gene: -
abundance: few
j_gene: TRBJ1-2
CDR3nt: TGCGCCAGCAGCTTGAGGGTTTCGGGGTTCTACACCTTC
CDR3aa: CASSLRVSGFYTF

v_gene: TRBV5-1
d_gene: -
abundance: -
j_gene: TRBJ2-1
CDR3nt: TGCGCCAGCTCGGGGCCACCGTCCTACAATGAGCAGTTCTTC
CDR3aa: CASSGPPSYNEQFF

v_gene: TRBV20-1
d_gene: -
abundance: few
j_gene: TRBJ2-1
CDR3nt: TGCAGTGCTAGAGAATGGGCCAGGAATGAGCAGTTCTTC
CDR3aa: CSAREWARNEQFF

v_gene: TRBV3-1
d_gene: -
abundance: few
j_gene: TRBJ2-7
CDR3nt: TGTGCCAGCAGCGCCGGGCGGGACTGGAAGATTCACGGGCAGTACTTC
CDR3aa: CASSAGRDWKIHGQYF

v_gene: TRBV20-1
d_gene: -
abundance: many
j_gene: TRBJ1-2
CDR3nt: TGCAGTGCTGGGGACGCAACGAACTATGGCTACACCTTC
CDR3aa: CSAGDATNYGYTF

v_gene: TRBV20-1
d_gene: -
abundance: -
j_gene: TRBJ1-6
CDR3nt: TGCAGTGCTAGAGAAGGGTATGCTTCACCCCTCCACTTT
CDR3aa: CSAREGYASPLHF

v_gene: TRBV30
d_gene: -
abundance: -
j_gene: TRBJ1-1
CDR3nt: TGTGCCTGGAGTTTACAGGGTGTTGAAGCTTTCTTT
CDR3aa: CAWSLQGVEAFF

v_gene: TRBV12-3/TRBV12-4
d_gene: -
abundance: -
j_gene: TRBJ1-5
CDR3nt: TGTGCCAGCAGTGCCCAACTAGGCAGGGGAAGCAATCAGCCCCAGCATTTT
CDR3aa: CASSAQLGRGSNQPQHF

v_gene: TRBV12-5
d_gene: TRBD2
abundance: few
j_gene: TRBJ2-5
CDR3nt: TGTGCTAGTGGTTTGGGACTAGCGAGACAAGAGACCCAGTACTTC
CDR3aa: CASGLGLARQETQYF

v_gene: TRBV7-2
d_gene: TRBD1
abundance: -
j_gene: TRBJ2-5
CDR3nt: TGTGCCAGCAGCTTACAACAGGGGGTGGCCCAGTACTTC
CDR3aa: CASSLQQGVAQYF

v_gene: TRBV7-9
d_gene: -
abundance: many
j_gene: TRBJ2-1
CDR3nt: TGTGCCAGCAGCTCGGGACCGCGCTCCTACAATGAGCAGTTCTTC
CDR3aa: CASSSGPRSYNEQFF

v_gene: TRBV6-1
d_gene: TRBD1
abundance: -
j_gene: TRBJ2-7
CDR3nt: TGTGCCAGCAAGCCGGGACAGACTTCCTACGAGCAGTACTTC
CDR3aa: CASKPGQTSYEQYF

v_gene: TRBV11-2
d_gene: -
abundance: -
j_gene: TRBJ2-1
CDR3nt: TGTGCCAGCAGCTTAGATAACACCTACAATGAGCAGTTCTTC
CDR3aa: CASSLDNTYNEQFF

v_gene: TRBV7-3
d_gene: -
abundance: few
j_gene: TRBJ1-1
CDR3nt: TGTGCCAGCAGCCCGGGCACAGAGCCCACTGAAGCTTTCTTT
CDR3aa: CASSPGTEPTEAFF

v_gene: TRBV7-8
d_gene: TRBD1
abundance: many
j_gene: TRBJ2-5
CDR3nt: TGTGCCAGCAGCTCCCGTGACAGGGCAGAGACCCAGTACTTC
CDR3aa: CASSSRDRAETQYF